This T cell receptor (beta chain) was identified in a study of read filtering for tumor transcriptome and immune sequencing. The overall study: Transcriptome libraries were built from DNase-treated RNA. RNA-seq yielded only about 85 to 1273 TCR reads, IR-seq about 3.5 to 10.27 million.

V gave up 5 bases and J gave up 4 bases, with 11 bases separating them. This CDR3 spans 13 amino acids. Germline V gene data show CDR1 as SGHTA and CDR2 as FQGTGA. Findings and limits, study-wide: RNA-seq captured clonotypes less deeply and reliably than IR-seq.

This clonotype was detected a few times. Its matching antigen is unknown. This library used about 360 ng RNA and molecular barcoded adaptors spanning alpha/delta and beta/gamma chains. Via MiXCR, TCRdb re-called the reads, giving one row per CDR3 protein. In the table there are about 90,000 distinct CDR3 sequences, approximately 13% of which are singletons. The sample comprised a population of CD138-negative cells sorted from bone marrow. This rearrangement joins TRBV7-3 to TRBJ2-5; D is possibly TRBD2 (6 bases). This TCR derives from a donor aged 40 or older with multiple myeloma. CDR3 region: CASSQGLGETQYF. The DNA for the CDR3 is TGTGCCAGCAGCCAGGGACTGGGAGAGACCCAGTACTTC.